These T cell receptor beta chains were read from a single sample in a study of blood T cell repertoires in COVID-19. Method: immunoSEQ multiplex PCR; TCRdb's copy keeps in-frame clones and lacks some. The data show under 90,000 clones, with about 83% seen just once and 5.4% held by the top ten. Sequencing input: peripheral blood. The receptors stem from a man aged 60 to 69 with acute or convalescent COVID-19. Both conserved end residues are part of each CDR3. D genes are given only for firm matches. Expanded clones get a size class; other rows say once, few or many, or leave the size out.

clone size	D gene	V gene	J gene	CDR3 protein	CDR3 DNA
-	-	TRBV4-2	TRBJ2-7	CASSPSLSYYEQYF	TGTGCCAGCAGCCCGAGCCTTTCTTACTACGAGCAGTACTTC
-	TRBD1	TRBV11-3	TRBJ1-4	CASRQRDRGQAANEKLFF	TGTGCCAGCAGACAAAGGGACAGGGGGCAAGCGGCTAATGAAAAACTGTTTTTT
-	-	TRBV28	TRBJ1-1	CASSDTERTEVFF	TGTGCCAGCAGTGACACGGAACGGACTGAAGTTTTCTTT
-	TRBD2	TRBV27	TRBJ2-1	CASYRLAGPNEQFF	TGTGCCAGCTACCGTCTAGCGGGCCCCAATGAGCAGTTCTTC
-	TRBD2	TRBV3-1/TRBV3-2	TRBJ2-1	CASSQVGTSGGMNEQFF	TGTGCCAGCAGCCAAGTTGGGACTAGCGGGGGTATGAATGAGCAGTTCTTC
-	TRBD2	TRBV15	TRBJ2-5	CATSREGGSLETQYF	TGTGCCACCAGCAGAGAGGGGGGGTCGCTCGAGACCCAGTACTTC
-	-	TRBV21-1	TRBJ1-6	CASTLALVWASPLHF	TGTGCCAGCACCCTCGCGTTAGTCTGGGCCTCACCCCTCCACTTT
-	-	TRBV3-1/TRBV3-2	TRBJ1-4	CASSQVVAGEKLFF	TGTGCCAGCAGCCAAGTGGTGGCGGGAGAAAAACTGTTTTTT
-	-	TRBV18	TRBJ1-4	CASSGLGGLGEKLFF	TGTGCCAGCTCAGGTCTTGGGGGACTTGGTGAAAAACTGTTTTTT
few	-	TRBV19	TRBJ1-2	CASSIDLSVRGYTF	TGTGCCAGTAGTATAGATCTTTCAGTACGCGGCTACACCTTC
-	TRBD2	TRBV6-6	TRBJ2-3	CASSPRPSGGAGNTQYF	TGTGCCAGCAGTCCCCGACCTAGCGGGGGGGCGGGGAATACGCAGTATTTT
-	-	TRBV19	TRBJ1-2	CASSIVGRMAGYTF	TGTGCCAGTAGTATAGTTGGCAGGATGGCTGGCTACACCTTC
-	-	TRBV19	TRBJ1-2	CASSMRGRVYDNYGYTF	TGTGCCAGTAGTATGCGGGGCAGGGTATACGATAACTATGGCTACACCTTC
-	TRBD2	TRBV11-1	TRBJ2-5	CASSFDSGLAGETQYF	TGTGCCAGCAGCTTTGACTCGGGACTAGCGGGGGAGACCCAGTACTTC
-	-	TRBV6-5	TRBJ2-2	CASTQSGNTGELFF	TGTGCCAGCACCCAAAGCGGAAACACCGGGGAGCTGTTTTTT
-	-	TRBV5-1	TRBJ2-5	CASSLTGKETQYF	TGCGCCAGCAGCTTGACGGGAAAAGAGACCCAGTACTTC
once	-	TRBV24-1	TRBJ2-1	CATSDFGQYNEQFF	TGTGCCACCAGTGATTTCGGACAGTACAATGAGCAGTTCTTC
-	TRBD2	TRBV7-2	TRBJ2-7	CASSLSGVAGPVEQYF	TGTGCCAGCAGCTTGTCAGGCGTAGCGGGTCCCGTCGAGCAGTACTTC
-	TRBD1	TRBV6-2/TRBV6-3	TRBJ1-6	CASSWGTADNSPLHF	TGTGCCAGCAGTTGGGGGACAGCAGATAATTCACCCCTCCACTTT
-	-	TRBV11-2	TRBJ1-1	CASSLVGGRYTEAFF	TGTGCCAGCAGCTTAGTGGGAGGGAGATACACTGAAGCTTTCTTT
-	TRBD2	TRBV7-6	TRBJ2-2	CASSVTSGGAETGELFF	TGTGCCAGCAGCGTTACTAGCGGGGGGGCCGAGACCGGGGAGCTGTTTTTT
-	-	TRBV5-1	TRBJ2-5	CASSSGREQETQYF	TGCGCCAGCAGCTCCGGACGGGAACAAGAGACCCAGTACTTC
-	-	TRBV3-1/TRBV3-2	TRBJ1-2	CASSQVPARLYGYTF	TGTGCCAGCAGCCAAGTGCCTGCCAGACTCTATGGCTACACCTTC
-	TRBD1	TRBV6-5	TRBJ1-2	CATKPGTGQYGYTF	TGTGCCACCAAACCCGGGACAGGGCAGTATGGCTACACCTTC
few	TRBD2	TRBV4-3	TRBJ2-1	CASSQERRERRDPGFF	TGCGCCAGCAGCCAAGAGAGGCGGGAGAGGCGGGACCCTGGGTTCTTC
-	-	TRBV15	TRBJ1-6	CATSRDVRGGSPLHF	TGTGCCACCAGCAGAGATGTCAGGGGCGGCTCACCCCTCCACTTT
-	-	TRBV4-3	TRBJ2-4	CASSQSKTGTLSIQYF	TGCGCCAGCAGCCAATCCAAAACCGGGACTCTCAGCATTCAGTACTTC
-	-	TRBV11-2	TRBJ2-7	CASSLTSGSYEQYF	TGTGCCAGCAGCTTAACAAGCGGATCCTACGAGCAGTACTTC
few	-	TRBV19	TRBJ2-1	CATRPGRVETSYNEQFF	TGTGCCACTAGACCTGGGCGGGTGGAGACCTCCTACAATGAGCAGTTCTTC
-	TRBD1	TRBV6-1	TRBJ2-5	CASSEGTGQETQYF	TGTGCCAGCAGTGAAGGGACAGGGCAAGAGACCCAGTACTTC
-	-	TRBV6-5	TRBJ2-1	CASSYSSNSYNEQFF	TGTGCCAGCAGTTACTCGAGTAACAGTTACAATGAGCAGTTCTTC
-	-	TRBV7-9	TRBJ1-5	CASSPHSSDQPQHF	TGTGCCAGCAGCCCCCATTCAAGCGATCAGCCCCAGCATTTT
-	-	TRBV29-1	TRBJ1-5	CSVEENRNQPQHF	TGCAGCGTTGAAGAAAATAGAAATCAGCCCCAGCATTTT
-	TRBD2	TRBV9	TRBJ2-1	CASSATSGGHNEQFF	TGTGCCAGCAGCGCTACTAGCGGGGGGCACAATGAGCAGTTCTTC
-	TRBD1	TRBV10-1	TRBJ2-5	CASSGGSGGQGQLLWETQYF	TGCGCCAGCAGTGGAGGAAGCGGTGGACAGGGCCAATTACTGTGGGAGACCCAGTACTTC
-	TRBD2	TRBV27	TRBJ2-5	CASSLVTSGGVGETQYF	TGTGCCAGCAGTTTAGTGACTAGCGGGGGGGTAGGAGAGACCCAGTACTTC
-	TRBD1	TRBV2	TRBJ1-5	CASSDPTGDISNQPQHF	TGTGCCAGCAGTGACCCGACAGGGGACATTAGCAATCAGCCCCAGCATTTT
-	TRBD1	TRBV11-2	TRBJ1-6	CASSLETGTGGSPLHF	TGTGCCAGCAGCTTAGAGACAGGGACAGGGGGGTCACCCCTCCACTTT
-	TRBD1	TRBV6-2/TRBV6-3	TRBJ1-1	CASSLQGLPMNTEAFF	TGTGCCAGCAGTCTACAGGGGCTTCCAATGAACACTGAAGCTTTCTTT
-	-	TRBV30	TRBJ1-2	CAWSPTEYGYTF	TGTGCCTGGAGCCCCACAGAGTATGGCTACACCTTC
-	TRBD1	TRBV5-5	TRBJ2-7	CASSRTGTGIHEQYF	TGTGCCAGCAGCCGGACCGGGACAGGGATCCACGAGCAGTACTTC